This T cell receptor (beta chain) was found in a study of T-cell memory formation after mild COVID-19 (dated by TCRdb to the early 2020s). Background for the entire study: TCR sequence clusters from the two donors were found to be largely donor specific. In a couple of donors, T-cell clones that expanded and contracted after mild COVID-19 were tracked by sequencing TCRalpha and TCRbeta repertoires over time. The cohort comprised two young, previously healthy adult volunteers, one female and one male. What the research found in general, with its limitations: The study covered only a couple of mild cases, and larger cohorts including severe cases with pre-infection samples were considered necessary. The detection of some responding clones in pre-infection memory suggests that pre-existing cross-reactive memory T cells joined the SARS-CoV-2 response. Balanced CD4/CD8 phenotypes were observed for clones contracting from day 15 to 85, whereas a bias towards CD4+ was observed for a second wave of clones expanding from day 15 to 37. Contracting CD4+ clones were found mainly in CM and EM memory subsets, while CD8+ clones were enriched in EMRA. SARS-CoV-2 specificity was not confirmed for the second-wave clones peaking on day 37.

The sequencer was an Illumina NovaSeq 6000. TCRalpha and TCRbeta cDNA libraries were constructed by 5'RACE with constant-segment primers, with sample barcodes and unique molecular identifiers being introduced. Trizol reagent was used to extract RNA from every sample. The libraries were amplified in two PCR steps, and the second step added a second sample barcode and Illumina TruSeq adapters. Libraries were sequenced on an Illumina NovaSeq with 2 x 150 bp paired-end reads. In the source study's methods: Demultiplexing of reads and collapsing into UMI-guided consensus sequences were performed with migec v1.2.7. Using mixcr v2.1.11, the UMI consensuses were aligned to TRA and TRB V and J templates and assembled into clonotypes. A clonotype was counted as expanded or contracted only when both edgeR and NoisET called the clonotype significant, with the noise models trained on biological replicates. For edgeR calls, a false discovery rate-adjusted p below 0.01 and a log2 fold-change threshold of 1 were applied. PCA with hierarchical clustering of max-normalized trajectories of the 1000 most abundant clonotypes was used as exploratory dynamics analysis. The CD4 or CD8 phenotype of responding clones was assigned using the separately sequenced CD4+ and CD8+ repertoires. Using fastp at Q25 and MiXCR, TCRdb reprocessed the public reads and kept productive beta chains. Every entry covers one CDR3 protein and lists the most common genes and DNA from its rows. TCRdb's processing, not the authors' own work, is the source of the V and J calls. Present in this sample are roughly 200,000 distinct CDR3 sequences, more than 8% of which were seen just once. In total, the top ten clones hold roughly 4% of the sample.

PBMCs were isolated by Ficoll-Paque density gradient centrifugation. In this sample, this clonotype turned up a few times. No cognate antigen has been identified for it. The record has no base qualities; no much larger clone is one base away. V was cut back by 5 bases and J by 8 bases, leaving a gap of 19 bases between them. From the cysteine up to the phenylalanine, the CDR3 has a length of 15 residues. Only the CDR3 part of the read is kept: 45 bases, read in frame from the first base. CDR1 and CDR2 are read off the germline V gene as MDHEN and SYDVKM. The TCR was taken from a man aged 18-30 years who had mild COVID-19 (a few samples of this study predate the infection). The sample titles of this study are shuffled in the database, so cell type and time point are left out; the donor was told from shared clones. Here the chain combines TRBV28 and TRBJ2-4; the D gene is perhaps TRBD2, from 6 matching bases. Sample: PBMCs or a T cell subset sorted from them (not recorded which). The sequenced DNA is TGTGCCAGCAGTCCTATACGGGGGAGCAGGGACATTCAGTACTTC. Translated, it gives CASSPIRGSRDIQYF.